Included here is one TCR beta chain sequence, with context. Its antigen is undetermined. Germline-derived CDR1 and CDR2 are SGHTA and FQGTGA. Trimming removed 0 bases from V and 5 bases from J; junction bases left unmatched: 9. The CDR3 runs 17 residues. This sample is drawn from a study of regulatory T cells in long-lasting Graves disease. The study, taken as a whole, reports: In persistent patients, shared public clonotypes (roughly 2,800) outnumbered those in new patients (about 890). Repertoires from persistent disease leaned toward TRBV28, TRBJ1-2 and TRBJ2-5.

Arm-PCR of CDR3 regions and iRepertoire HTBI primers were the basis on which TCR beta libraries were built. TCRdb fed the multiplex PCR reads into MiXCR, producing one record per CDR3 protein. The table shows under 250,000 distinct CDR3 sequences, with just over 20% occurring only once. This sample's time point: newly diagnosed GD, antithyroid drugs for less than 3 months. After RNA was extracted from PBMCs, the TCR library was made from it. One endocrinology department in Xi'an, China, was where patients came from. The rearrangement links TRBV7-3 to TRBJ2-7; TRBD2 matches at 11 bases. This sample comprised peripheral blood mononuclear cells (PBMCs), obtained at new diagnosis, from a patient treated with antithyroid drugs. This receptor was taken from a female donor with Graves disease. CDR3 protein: CASSLTVTSGRIDEQYF. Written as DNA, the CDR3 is TGTGCCAGCAGCTTAACAGTAACTAGCGGGAGAATAGACGAGCAGTACTTC.